This T cell receptor beta chain was recorded in a study of T cells in narcolepsy. For the study at large: Patients with NT1 or NT2 and healthy control donors were enrolled.

As for this clone: The antigen remains undetermined.

Profiling relied on immunoSEQ multiplex PCR, and the TCRdb table lists in-frame clones only, not all of them. The sample yields over 30,000 clones, 87% seen once. There are 15 residues in the CDR3. Germline CDR1 is MNHNS and CDR2 is SASEGT. V lost 4 bases and J lost 2, with 9 bases in between. Study conclusions and caveats: Blood of same and different patients, but not healthy controls, reportedly held recurring autoreactive clonotypes. Same-patient CSF and blood CD4+ T cell clonotypes included HCRT-specific and TRIB2-specific autoreactive ones.

The material sequenced was CD45RA- memory CD4+ T cells from PBMCs. The chain has TRBV6-1 and TRBJ2-6; D remains unclear. The receptor was isolated from a human donor with narcolepsy. CDR3: CASSASIAGANVLTF. DNA for the CDR3: TGTGCCAGCAGTGCCTCAATCGCTGGGGCCAACGTCCTGACTTTC.